The clone carrying this TCR beta chain was seen once. This record comes from a study of blood T cell repertoires in COVID-19. Study information: COVID-19 samples, acute and convalescent, were from the United States, Italy and Spain.

In the authors' workflow: Amplification of reference gene primers was used by the study to estimate nucleated cell counts. Only in-frame clones appear in the TCRdb table, and some are missing; sequencing was by immunoSEQ multiplex PCR. The V and J calls and clone size come from that table; D and trimming were worked out from the DNA. The data contain roughly 150,000 clones, roughly 84% of them singletons. The CDR3 spans 17 residues. Germline CDR1 LNHDA, CDR2 SQIVND (reference sequence). With V trimmed by 3 bases and J by 1 base, 7 bases remained unmatched. Sequenced: peripheral blood. V is TRBV19 and J is TRBJ1-1; 11 bases agree with TRBD1. This clonotype was sampled from a woman aged 60-75 years with COVID-19, enrolled during active disease. In DNA form, the CDR3 reads TGTGCCAGTAGTATCGGCGGACAGGGGGCGCGGAACACTGAAGCTTTCTTT. Its translation: CASSIGGQGARNTEAFF.